This TCR beta chain was obtained from a study of identical twins (TCRdb year 2016). Looking at the study overall: The study deep-sequenced TCR alpha and beta repertoires from monozygotic twins, unrelated adults of various ages and cord blood to test whether fetal clonotypes persist. To rule out contamination, the twin experiments were replicated at different times with different library preparation protocols.

This clonotype occurred a few times. Its antigen specificity is not known. Base qualities are missing; no much larger clone stands one base away. All donors were healthy Caucasians. Three pairs of female monozygotic twins, all aged roughly 18 to 30 years, were included in the twin cohort. The RNA used for TCR libraries was isolated from peripheral blood mononuclear cells. Beyond this particular receptor, the publication reports: Recombination models systematically underestimated out-of-frame TCR alpha sharing in monozygotic twins but agreed with sharing between unrelated individuals. Abundant cord blood beta clonotypes had fewer insertions, young adult naive repertoires showed a similar but weaker trend, and memory repertoires showed no such trend. Compared with coincidental sharing between unrelated individuals, out-of-frame TCR alpha sequences shared between twins showed an excess of sequences with low generation probability. Invariant T cells such as MAIT and iNKT could partly confound zero-insertion analyses, although diverse VJ usage argued against such confounding for most clonotypes. Because the same donors could not be followed over many years, conclusions were based on cross-sectional statistical analysis. Excess twin sharing in beta out-of-frame sequences was weaker because fewer shared sequences lowered the signal-to-noise ratio.

The CDR3 numbers 19 residues from cysteine through phenylalanine. The read is trimmed to its CDR3 DNA, 57 bases read in frame from base 1. The germline V end is reduced by 4 bases and the J end by 0 bases; junction bases left unmatched: 13. CDR1 is given as SQVTM and CDR2 as ANQGSEA, both from the germline V gene. The library relied on 5' RACE. Instrument on record: Illumina HiSeq 2000. Template switching added a universal primer binding site, and the final cDNA carried a unique molecular identifier that allowed TCR cDNA molecules to be counted accurately. Specific primers in the conserved constant-segment region were used to synthesize first-strand cDNA for TCR alpha and beta chains. To control for contamination, every cDNA library was double barcoded, receiving both a SMART-Mk sample barcode and Illumina barcodes. TruSeq adapter sequences and Illumina sample barcodes were added in two successive PCR steps. Sequencing of the TCR alpha and beta cDNA libraries was done on the Illumina HiSeq platform using custom primers. As for the authors' bioinformatics: MiGEC was used to process raw reads and extract unique molecular identifiers, and MiXCR was used to find CDR3 positions. Recombination models were inferred per individual with the repgenHMM and IGoR tools using an EM algorithm. The analysis of shared clonotypes was done with the tcR package in R, with sharing normalized by the product of cloneset sizes. Out-of-frame nonproductive sequences were analyzed to study raw recombination free of thymic and clonal selection effects. The public sequencing data were trimmed at Q25 with fastp and processed into clonotypes with MiXCR by TCRdb, which kept only in-frame beta chains. Every CDR3 protein is listed once, alongside the most common genes and DNA of its rows. The V and J calls reflect TCRdb's pipeline rather than the authors' work. Recorded for this sample are about 890,000 distinct CDR3 sequences; 9% to 15% of them occurred a single time. About 1.5% of the sample belongs to the ten largest clones.

The same sample was also used in a study of yellow fever vaccine responses in identical twins. The second study also describes: According to the authors, the vaccine-induced T cell response in identical twins seemed to be partly convergent and partly specific to each individual. In identical twins, the study followed T cell clones that responded to the vaccine with precision.

Source material: PBMCs. The sequence derives from a woman aged 18-29 years in good health. Recombination joined TRBV29-1 with TRBJ2-3; TRBD2 matches 13 bases in the middle. Here the CDR3 is given as CSVAGSGLAGVSSTDTQYF. The DNA sequence is given as TGCAGCGTTGCAGGTTCCGGACTAGCGGGGGTTTCAAGCACAGATACGCAGTATTTT.